The clone carrying this T cell receptor (beta chain) was seen many times. Antigen specificity is unknown. The data belong to a study of T cells in Graves' hyperthyroidism and ophthalmopathy. As for the study in general: Peripheral blood samples were taken at initial diagnosis, prior to any treatment.

Study observations and caveats: Among clonotypes expanded in thyroid above 0.001, most were also found in blood.

The investigators amplified TCR beta CDR3 regions from RNA transcripts. When the TCR CDR3 underwent first-round RT-PCR, the HTBI primer set was used. TCRdb recomputed calls from the multiplex PCR reads with MiXCR, one row per CDR3 protein. The sample consists of 250,000 or so distinct CDR3 sequences, around 15% of them appearing once. Patients between 18 and 65 years old had hyperthyroidism, newly diagnosed and lasting under 2 months. The blood specimen was taken at initial hyperthyroidism diagnosis, before any ophthalmopathy symptoms. The germline V gene has CDR1 MDHEN and CDR2 SYDVKM. With 5 bases clipped from V and 7 bases from J, the junction kept 9 bases outside the gene matches. This CDR3 is 15 amino acids long.

The chain recombines TRBV28 with TRBJ2-1, with 9 nucleotides matching TRBD1. This clonotype was obtained from a woman aged 45-65 years with Graves' hyperthyroidism that later progressed to Graves' ophthalmopathy. The specimen sequenced was blood. CDR3 region: CASSSAGTGMNEQFF. The CDR3 DNA is TGTGCCAGCAGTAGCGCGGGGACAGGGATGAATGAGCAGTTCTTC.